This record concerns one T cell receptor (beta chain) sequence. The entry originates in a study of control samples from healthy donors and cancer patients. The trim removed 2 bases at V and 0 bases at J, leaving 2 bases unmatched. This CDR3 has 15 residues. The V gene's germline CDR1 is SGHRS and CDR2 YFSETQ. Sequencing used immunoSEQ multiplex PCR; TCRdb keeps in-frame clones, though not all of them. The profile covers around 250,000 clones, with approximately 80% appearing a single time and less than 15% taken by the ten largest. This receptor was obtained from a woman in her sixties or seventies with lung cancer. Input material: PBMCs. This chain joins TRBV5-1 and TRBJ1-3, with 7 bases matching TRBD1. This CDR3 is CASSLQGNSGNTIYF. CDR3 coding DNA: TGCGCCAGCAGCTTACAGGGGAACTCTGGAAACACCATATATTTT.